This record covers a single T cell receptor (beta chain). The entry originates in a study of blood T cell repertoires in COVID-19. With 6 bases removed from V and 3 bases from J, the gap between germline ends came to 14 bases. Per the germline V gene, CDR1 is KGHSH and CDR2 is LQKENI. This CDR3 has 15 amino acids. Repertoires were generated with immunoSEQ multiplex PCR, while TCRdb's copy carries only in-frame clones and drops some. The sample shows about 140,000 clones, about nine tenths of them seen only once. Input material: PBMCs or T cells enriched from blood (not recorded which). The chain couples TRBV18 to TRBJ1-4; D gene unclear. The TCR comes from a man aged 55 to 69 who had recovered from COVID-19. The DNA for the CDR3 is TGTGCCAGCTCCCCAGCCTCTGAGTCTAATGAAAAACTGTTTTTT. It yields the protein CASSPASESNEKLFF.